This TCR beta chain comes out of a study of cytomegalovirus exposure and HLA in healthy donors. Amplification used 60 Vbeta primers and 13 Jbeta primers. Profiled with immunoSEQ multiplex PCR; TCRdb holds only in-frame clones, not every one. The sample carries 150,000 to 200,000 clones, just over 75% recorded once. The V end lost 4 bases, the J end lost 5 bases, and 18 bases lay between the germline ends. The germline CDR1 and CDR2 sequences are SGHRS and YFSETQ. The CDR3 runs to 15 residues. Sequencing was performed on PBMCs. The chain combines TRBV5-1 with TRBJ1-1; D ambiguous. The receptor comes from a woman between 25 and 40 years old in good health and CMV-seropositive. The CDR3 sequence: CASSAASSGRTEAFF. The CDR3, as DNA: TGCGCCAGCAGCGCCGCCTCGTCGGGGAGGACTGAAGCTTTCTTT.